This entry is about one T cell receptor (beta chain). TCRdb's copy holds only in-frame clones and misses some; the assay was immunoSEQ multiplex PCR. The sample carries 150,000 to 200,000 clones, 85% to 95% recorded once. This entry belongs to a study of T cell responses to AZD1222 COVID-19 vaccine. The germline V gene encodes CDR1 SNHLY and CDR2 FYNNEI. The V segment lost 6 bases and the J segment 6 bases; nucleotides outside the gene matches: 5. The CDR3 contains 13 residues. The input for sequencing was peripheral blood, taken on day 0 of AZD1222 vaccination. This TCR derives from an adult in good health. The rearrangement joins TRBV2 to TRBJ1-1, with 9 bases aligning to TRBD1. The CDR3 sequence is CASRQDRGAEAFF. DNA of the CDR3: TGTGCCAGCAGGCAGGACAGGGGTGCTGAAGCTTTCTTT. Looking up the rest from reference TRBV2 and TRBJ1-1 gives the full variable domain: EPEVTQTPSHQVTQMGQEVILRCVPISNHLYFYWYRQILGQKVEFLVSFYNNEISEKSEIFDDQFSVERPDGSNFTLKIRSTKLEDSAMYFCASRQDRGAEAFFGQGTRLTVV.